Presented here are 32 T cell receptor beta chains from one specimen sequenced in a study of blood T cell repertoires in COVID-19. The protocol was immunoSEQ multiplex PCR, while the TCRdb copy is restricted to in-frame clones and leaves out a portion. The table includes 50,000 or so clones, more than 70% detected once. Source material: peripheral blood. The receptors were gathered from a man aged 40-50 years with active COVID-19.

The chain couples TRBV14 to TRBJ2-5; TRBD2 is a possible D gene (5 bases). In germline, CDR1 is SGHDN, CDR2 FVKESK. The CDR3 has 16 amino acids. The V gene lost 5 bases and the J gene lost 1 base, with 17 bases spanning the gap. The CDR3 coding sequence is TGTGCCAGCAGCAATTATAAGAGGGCCTTCCAAGAGACCCAGTACTTC. Amino acids: CASSNYKRAFQETQYF.

This clone was counted between two and nine times. Different DNA sequences within this sample yield the same CDR3. The chain carries TRBV7-9 and TRBJ1-1; D is unclear. Germline assignment: CDR1 SEHNR and CDR2 FQNEAQ (reference sequence). The V and J ends lost 2 bases and 3 bases respectively, with 7 bases between them. This CDR3 has 13 amino acids. The CDR3 sequence: CASSLQRDTEAFF. The CDR3 DNA reads TGTGCCAGCAGCTTACAGCGGGACACTGAAGCTTTCTTT.

The gene calls are TRBV30 and TRBJ1-4; D unclear. V was shortened by 3 bases and J by 12 bases, with 20 bases between the two germline ends. CDR3 length: 14 residues. Germline CDR1 and CDR2: GTSNPN and SVGIG (reference sequence). The CDR3 region has the DNA TGTGCCTGGAGGAAGAGCTATGTGGGGAGCGAACTGTTTTTT. Its protein is CAWRKSYVGSELFF. The full variable domain, rest sourced from reference TRBV30 and TRBJ1-4, is SQTIHQWPATLVQPVGSPLSLECTVEGTSNPNLYWYRQAAGRGLQLLFYSVGIGQISSEVPQNLSASRPQDRQFILSSKKLLLSDSGFYLCAWRKSYVGSELFFGSGTQLSVL.

The chain is built from TRBV5-1 and TRBJ2-3; tentatively, D is TRBD1 (5 bases). CDR3 size: 16 residues. The germline V gene encodes CDR1 SGHRS and CDR2 YFSETQ. V shed 4 bases and J shed 3 bases, with 18 bases lying between them. CDR3 coding DNA: TGCGCCAGCAGCCCACCTCGTCAGGGTGGGACAGATACGCAGTATTTT. It translates to CASSPPRQGGTDTQYF.

CDR3 bases: TGCGCCAGCAGTCCCTACGCGGGAGAGAACACCGGGGAGCTGTTTTTT. Its protein product is CASSPYAGENTGELFF. J is TRBJ2-2 and V is TRBV10-1; 7 nucleotides match TRBD2. The CDR3 covers 16 residues. Germline trimming cut 5 bases from V and 1 base from J; bases unmatched to any gene: 7. The germline V gene has CDR1 WNHNN and CDR2 SYGVQD (reference sequence).

The V gene is TRBV7-9, the J gene TRBJ2-2, with 12 bases lining up with TRBD2. Germline values: CDR1 SEHNR, CDR2 FQNEAQ (reference sequence). CDR3 length: 17 residues. V lost 5 bases and J lost 7; bases outside the gene matches: 11. As DNA, the CDR3 is TGTGCCAGCAGCGCAGCTAGCGGGAGGGCCCTCGGCGGGGAGCTGTTTTTT. Encoded protein: CASSAASGRALGGELFF.

The V gene is TRBV5-1, the J gene TRBJ2-1; tentatively, D is TRBD2 (6 bases). This CDR3 has 15 residues. CDR1 is SGHRS and CDR2 is YFSETQ in the germline V gene. V gave up 0 bases and J gave up 12 bases, with 19 bases separating them. The CDR3: CASSLEGTNYGGQFF. CDR3 DNA: TGCGCCAGCAGCTTGGAAGGGACGAACTACGGGGGGCAGTTCTTC.

This clone was seen just once. The chain employs TRBV3-1 (or the pseudogene TRBV3-2) and TRBJ2-5, with TRBD1 matching over 8 bases. The trim removed 2 bases at V and 5 bases at J, leaving 13 bases unmatched. Per germline, CDR1 LGHDT and CDR2 YNNKEL (reference sequence). The CDR3 sequence is 17 residues long. CDR3 region: CASSQRTIGQGQETQYF. The DNA for the CDR3 is TGTGCCAGCAGCCAAAGAACGATAGGACAGGGCCAGGAGACCCAGTACTTC.

The chain uses TRBV30 and TRBJ1-2; 7 bases align to TRBD1. Germline V lookup: CDR1 GTSNPN, CDR2 SVGIG (reference sequence). CDR3 length: 13 amino acids. The ends lost 3 bases at V and 8 bases at J; junction bases unmatched: 9. CDR3 DNA sequence: TGTGCCTGGAGCCGGGACAGACCCCAAGGCTACACCTTC. It encodes CAWSRDRPQGYTF. Looking up the rest from reference TRBV30 and TRBJ1-2 gives the full variable domain: SQTIHQWPATLVQPVGSPLSLECTVEGTSNPNLYWYRQAAGRGLQLLFYSVGIGQISSEVPQNLSASRPQDRQFILSSKKLLLSDSGFYLCAWSRDRPQGYTFGSGTRLTVV.

The genes are TRBV9 and TRBJ2-3, with D hard to call. This CDR3 spans 13 amino acids. V lost 4 bases, J lost 5 bases, and 11 bases lay in between. Germline V CDR1 and CDR2: SGDLS, YYNGEE. The DNA for the CDR3 is TGTGCCAGCAGCCCTCCCTCCCTAGATACGCAGTATTTT. This encodes CASSPPSLDTQYF.

The rearrangement links TRBV18 to TRBJ1-5, with 9 bases matching TRBD1. CDR1 is KGHSH, CDR2 LQKENI, per germline. The CDR3 totals 15 residues. V was pared by 6 bases and J by 1 base, with 4 bases of the junction left unmatched. The CDR3 DNA sequence: TGTGCCAGCTCCCAACAGGGGGCGAGCAATCAGCCCCAGCATTTT. Protein sequence: CASSQQGASNQPQHF.

The genes are TRBV29-1 and TRBJ1-4; 7 nucleotides align to TRBD1. Germline trimming cut 4 bases from V and 3 bases from J; bases unmatched to any gene: 5. Germline V gives CDR1 SQVTM, CDR2 ANQGSEA. The CDR3 consists of 14 residues. The CDR3 loop is CSVAPGQPNEKLFF. The CDR3 nucleotides are TGCAGCGTTGCTCCGGGACAGCCTAATGAAAAACTGTTTTTT.

The table lists this clone with a few counts. The rearrangement joins TRBV7-2 to TRBJ1-6, with 9 nucleotides matching TRBD1. Germline V gene data show CDR1 as SGHTA and CDR2 as FQGNSA. V lost 1 base and J lost 11; bases outside the gene matches: 6. The length of the CDR3 is 15 residues. Here the CDR3 DNA reads TGTGCCAGCAGCTTAGAAGGGACAGGGTCTACACCCCTCCACTTT. As protein: CASSLEGTGSTPLHF.

The chain uses TRBV14 and TRBJ1-2; D perhaps matches TRBD1 (5 bases). The V gene lost 2 bases and the J gene lost 5 bases, with 9 bases spanning the gap. Germline V gives CDR1 SGHDN, CDR2 FVKESK. This CDR3 is 13 amino acids long. The CDR3, as DNA: TGTGCCAGCAGCCAACGGGGGGAATATGGCTACACCTTC. This codes for CASSQRGEYGYTF.

The chain couples TRBV15 to TRBJ2-7; D might be TRBD1 (5 bases). Germline lookup yields CDR1 LNHNV and CDR2 YYDKDF (reference sequence). The CDR3 totals 14 residues. Trimming took 3 bases from V and 3 from J, leaving 12 bases between them. The CDR3 region is CATSRGTTDYEQYF. For the CDR3, the DNA is TGTGCCACCAGCAGGGGAACGACAGACTACGAGCAGTACTTC. The full variable domain, its missing parts supplied by reference TRBV15 and TRBJ2-7, is DAMVIQNPRYQVTQFGKPVTLSCSQTLNHNVMYWYQQKSSQAPKLLFHYYDKDFNNEADTPDNFQSRRPNTSFCFLDIRSPGLGDTAMYLCATSRGTTDYEQYFGPGTRLTVT.

The CDR3 protein is CASSRQDYGYTF. The CDR3 region has the DNA TGTGCCAGCAGTCGACAGGACTATGGCTACACCTTC. This chain joins TRBV6-5 and TRBJ1-2; possibly TRBD1 for D (6 bases). Germline CDR1 reads MNHEY; CDR2 reads SVGAGI. The CDR3 has 12 residues. Trimming took 5 bases from V and 3 from J, leaving 7 bases between them.

CDR3: CASSLSSQGTSGINQETQYF. In DNA, the CDR3 is TGTGCCAGCAGTTTATCGAGTCAGGGGACTAGCGGGATCAATCAAGAGACCCAGTACTTC. The V and J genes are TRBV27 and TRBJ2-5; 13 nucleotides line up with TRBD2. The CDR3 has 20 residues. V dropped 0 bases and J dropped 2; count of bases not matched to a gene: 12. Germline values: CDR1 MNHEY, CDR2 SMNVEV (reference sequence).

This clone is deemed medium-sized. This sequence joins TRBV3-1 (or the pseudogene TRBV3-2) and TRBJ1-6; tentative D call: TRBD1 (5 bases). The germline V gene encodes CDR1 LGHDT and CDR2 YNNKEL (reference sequence). The CDR3 has 13 amino acids. The V and J ends lost 7 bases and 8 bases respectively, with 12 bases between them. The CDR3 spells CASTYGGDSPLHF. The CDR3 DNA reads TGTGCCAGCACCTACGGGGGTGATTCACCCCTCCACTTT.

The J gene is TRBJ2-7, the V gene TRBV19; perhaps TRBD1 as D (6 bases). This CDR3 contains 14 residues. The V gene's germline CDR1 is LNHDA and CDR2 SQIVND (reference sequence). The V and J ends lost 7 bases and 2 bases respectively, with 15 bases between them. CDR3 in DNA: TGTGCCAGTACCCCGGGACACCCGACCTACGAGCAGTACTTC. Translation: CASTPGHPTYEQYF.

The rearrangement links TRBV2 to TRBJ1-5, with TRBD1 as a possible D gene (5 bases). Germline V gene lookup returns CDR1 SNHLY and CDR2 FYNNEI. The CDR3 runs 12 residues. V gave up 6 bases and J gave up 11 bases, with 14 bases separating them. As DNA, the CDR3 is TGTGCCAGCAGCGCGGGGACCGAGGCCCAGCATTTT. It is translated as CASSAGTEAQHF.

DNA of the CDR3: TGTGCCAGCAGTCCGGCCGGGTACACTGAAGCTTTCTTT. Amino acid sequence: CASSPAGYTEAFF. The chain recombines TRBV27 with TRBJ1-1; D is uncertain. The CDR3 extends over 13 amino acids. Germline CDR1 is MNHEY and CDR2 is SMNVEV (reference sequence). Trimming took off 5 bases at V and 3 bases at J, with 10 bases between the two ends.

Here the CDR3 reads CSVEGPETDTQYF. The CDR3 region has the DNA TGCAGCGTTGAAGGGCCAGAAACAGATACGCAGTATTTT. The rearrangement joins TRBV29-1 to TRBJ2-3; D call uncertain. CDR1 SQVTM and CDR2 ANQGSEA come from the germline V gene. V was pared by 1 base and J by 3 bases, with 8 bases between. The CDR3 length is 13 residues.

This clone was recorded at least ten times. The V call is TRBV4-1, the J call TRBJ1-3, with D uncertain. In germline, CDR1 is MGHRA, CDR2 YSYEKL. V was clipped by 4 bases and J by 8 bases, with 15 bases between them. The CDR3 totals 14 residues. The CDR3 sequence is CASSRGYGLDTIYF. CDR3 bases: TGCGCCAGCAGCCGAGGGTATGGGCTGGACACCATATATTTT.

V usage is TRBV10-1 and J usage is TRBJ2-1, with 7 positions matching TRBD2. V dropped 3 bases and J dropped 7; count of bases not matched to a gene: 6. The CDR3 has 14 residues. CDR1 is WNHNN, CDR2 SYGVQD, per germline (reference sequence). The CDR3 DNA follows: TGCGCCAGCAGTGACGGCGGGAGCCGGAATGAGCAGTTCTTC. Its protein is CASSDGGSRNEQFF.

CDR3 sequence: CASSLDGEDGYTF. The CDR3 DNA follows: TGTGCCAGCAGTTTGGACGGGGAGGATGGCTACACCTTC. The chain couples TRBV27 to TRBJ1-2; no firm D call. Germline assignment: CDR1 MNHEY and CDR2 SMNVEV (reference sequence). Trimming cost V 3 bases and J 6 bases, with 11 bases left between them. The CDR3 loop spans 13 amino acids.

The rearrangement uses TRBV30 and TRBJ1-2; unclear D gene. Trimming shortened V by 8 bases and J by 5 bases, and 15 bases separated the two germline ends. This CDR3 has 12 residues. The V gene's germline CDR1 is GTSNPN and CDR2 SVGIG (reference sequence). CDR3 sequence (DNA): TGTGCCCGAGGATCAAACCCATATGGCTACACCTTC. Residues: CARGSNPYGYTF.

The chain is built from TRBV6-1 and TRBJ2-2, with a tentative D call TRBD1 (5 bases). V was shortened by 1 base and J by 2 bases, with 8 bases between the two germline ends. This CDR3 has 15 amino acids. Germline V gene data show CDR1 as MNHNS and CDR2 as SASEGT. The CDR3 DNA reads as TGTGCCAGCAGTGAAGGGACAAGAAACACCGGGGAGCTGTTTTTT. Translated: CASSEGTRNTGELFF.

V is TRBV18 and J is TRBJ2-3; 7 nucleotides agree with TRBD2. CDR3 length: 16 amino acids. CDR1 is KGHSH, CDR2 LQKENI, per germline. Losses at the gene ends were 3 bases for V and 0 bases for J; bases not matched to a gene: 6. CDR3: CASSPLSGSSTDTQYF. CDR3 bases: TGTGCCAGCTCACCCCTTAGCGGGTCTAGCACAGATACGCAGTATTTT.

This clone is a singleton in its sample. The gene calls are TRBV10-2 and TRBJ2-6; tentative D call: TRBD1 (5 bases). Trimming took 1 base from V and 0 from J, leaving 13 bases between them. CDR1 is WSHSY, CDR2 SAAADI, per germline. This CDR3 is built from 18 residues. CDR3 region: CASSEFGALNSGANVLTF. As DNA, the CDR3 is TGCGCCAGCAGTGAGTTTGGGGCCCTTAACTCTGGGGCCAACGTCCTGACTTTC.

This rearrangement joins TRBV29-1 to TRBJ2-7, with 12 bases matching TRBD2. V was pared by 5 bases and J by 2 bases, with 1 base of the junction left unmatched. The CDR3 runs to 13 residues. CDR1 is SQVTM and CDR2 is ANQGSEA in the germline V gene. The DNA of the CDR3 is TGCAGCGTTAGGACTAGCGGGGCCTACGAGCAGTACTTC. Protein sequence: CSVRTSGAYEQYF.

V is TRBV29-1 and J is TRBJ1-2; TRBD1 aligns across 7 bases. Germline V gene data show CDR1 as SQVTM and CDR2 as ANQGSEA. V was clipped by 4 bases and J by 4 bases; unmatched bases: 3. The CDR3 is 12 amino acids. This CDR3 is CSVGTGFYGYTF. CDR3 nucleotides: TGCAGCGTTGGGACAGGCTTCTATGGCTACACCTTC.

V is TRBV28 and J is TRBJ1-5; the match to TRBD1 covers 7 bases. Germline-derived CDR1 and CDR2 are MDHEN and SYDVKM. This CDR3 contains 14 residues. V dropped 7 bases and J dropped 7; count of bases not matched to a gene: 10. The CDR3 reads CASTPTGREQPQHF. For the CDR3, the DNA is TGTGCCAGCACCCCGACAGGGAGAGAGCAGCCCCAGCATTTT.